Sequencing of this TCR beta chain was carried out in a study of shared clonotypes between healthy human individuals (dated by TCRdb to the early 2020s). In terms of the full investigation: A couple of women and three men aged 18 to 49 years were included in the cohort. Each donor's leukapheresis produced roughly between roughly 0.85 and 9.5 billion PBMCs. For each donor, CD4 naive and CD4 memory were each run on three plates, CD8 naive on two plates, and CD8 memory on one plate. To increase sequencing depth and limit assay-specific biases, different laboratories used diverse techniques to prepare libraries and sequence TCR repertoires. To estimate repertoire size and how much clonotypes are shared between individuals, the study performed deep sequencing of blood TCR repertoires from about five healthy adults. Overall study outcomes, separate from this receptor: Estimated clonotype richness was generally larger for naive than for memory subsets. Clonotypes shared by all four sorted-subset donors showed higher generation probabilities than non-shared clonotypes. Sharing across a few donors was observed for around 5% of naive CD4, under 4% of naive CD8, 2% to 2.5% of memory CD4, and approximately 0.41% of memory CD8 clonotypes. Sampling was limited to blood, and TCR repertoires in tissue likely differ from TCR repertoires in blood. The genetic and exposure-history diversity represented was limited by the small number of donors. Even with the large sequencing depth, rarefaction of the sorted-subset datasets indicated that sequencing was incomplete. Based on pairwise subsampling, the degree of clonotype sharing among donors was expected to be affected by sequencing depth.

Healthy HIV-negative adults with no recently reported acute infections or vaccinations were included as donors. Every donor was a Caucasian adult living in Nashville, Tennessee, USA. CD4+ T cells were enriched by magnetic negative selection, after which naive cells were positively selected on CD45RA and the negative fraction was taken as the memory subset. Blood was collected by leukapheresis, and PBMCs were isolated by Ficoll-Histopaque density gradient centrifugation and then cryopreserved in liquid nitrogen vapor phase. Analytical flow cytometry was used to check the purity and quantity of each magnetically sorted T cell population. Each sorted fraction had its genomic DNA isolated and then quantified by UV absorbance on a Nanodrop 2000c. Using the deep immunoSEQ assay, multiplex PCR amplified TCR CDR3 regions from genomic DNA. Extracted genomic DNA from each cell subset was distributed evenly across all wells of several immunoSEQ 96-well plates, and each plate was treated as a replicate. For sorted subsets, each replicate PCR was loaded with approximately 200 ng genomic DNA, equivalent to about 30,000 T cell genomes. Purified libraries were quantified with a Qubit 3.0 fluorometer, sized on a Bioanalyzer 2100, and re-quantified with the KAPA Library Quantification kit. Every immunoSEQ 96-well plate was sequenced on a separate single-read 150-cycle Illumina NextSeq 550 flow cell. On the authors' methods: Because the immunoSEQ output included only junctional sequences and no quality scores, the filtering could not be the same as the filtering used for full-length reads. Sequences were annotated with PyIR, a Python wrapper for IgBLAST v1.9, using IMGT germline references to assign V/J genes and CDR3. Any read was removed if the V/J assignment was weak (E-value above 1e-6), the CDR3 was missing, or the read contained stop codons, out-of-frame junctions, or ambiguous translated residues. V3J clonotypes were defined by identical inferred V gene, J gene, and CDR3 amino acid sequence. To compute the percentage overlap between repertoires, the number of shared unique clonotypes was divided by the size of the smaller repertoire. RTK rarefaction, the Chao1 estimator, and Recon v2.1 estimates of unobserved clonotypes were used to assess repertoire richness. For all TCRbeta clonotypes obtained by the gDNA method from four donors, generation probabilities were computed with OLGA. TCRdb mirrors the immuneACCESS table, restricted to in-frame sequences. Some clones are absent from its copies; in checked studies, under half trace to an unresolved V gene, and the reason for the others is unknown. V, J and clone size derive from that table, while D and trimming were established from the DNA sequence. The sample profile shows some 1 million clones; 65% to 75% of them were found once. The ten largest clones take up approximately 1.5% of the sample.

CDR3 length: 14 amino acids, cysteine to phenylalanine. Only the CDR3 DNA stays, 42 bases, in frame from base 1. The junction shows trimming of 7 bases on V and 3 bases on J, and the gene matches do not reach 8 bases of it. CDR1 and CDR2 are drawn from the germline V gene (reference sequence): PRHDT, FYEKMQ. Comment on this clone: There is no known antigen for this receptor. The input lacks base qualities; no much larger clone sits a single base away.

Sequencing was performed on memory CD4+ T cells sorted from blood. The cell subset or site tag for this specimen amounts to: CD45RA-negative fraction. This sequence uses TRBV13 and TRBJ1-1; the junction holds 7 bases that match TRBD1. The receptor was isolated from a man younger than 35 in good health. At the DNA level, the sequence is TGTGCCAGCAAGGGGGCTCTTTGGTACACTGAAGCTTTCTTT. Its protein reads: CASKGALWYTEAFF.